This T cell receptor (beta chain) was sequenced during a study of OX40 agonist ivuxolimab in advanced cancers. The wider study: Among those enrolled, mean age was about 58 years (range roughly 23 to 79) and 82.7% were male. Partial responses were achieved by three patients, of whom one had hepatocellular carcinoma and two had cutaneous melanoma.

Clones were sequenced by immunoSEQ multiplex PCR, and TCRdb holds only the in-frame ones, with some missing. The sample lists some 57,000 clones, roughly 90% occurring once. The sample here was CD4+ or CD8+ T cells sorted from blood, taken in a trial of the OX40 agonist ivuxolimab. The origin of this receptor is an adult with an advanced solid tumor such as melanoma, head and neck, liver or kidney cancer.

The CDR3 DNA follows: TGTGCCAGCAGTTACTCTCTTGCCAAAAACATTCAGTACTTC. It is translated as CASSYSLAKNIQYF. This sequence joins TRBV6-5 and TRBJ2-4; no reliable D call. Germline CDR1 is MNHEY and CDR2 is SVGAGI. The CDR3 runs 14 residues. V was shortened by 0 bases and J by 1 base, with 4 bases between the two germline ends.